The clone carrying this TCR beta chain was counted a few times. Its matching antigen is unknown. This CDR3 region has 15 residues. Per germline, CDR1 LGHDT and CDR2 YNNKEL (reference sequence). The data were taken from a study of blood T cells in healthy people across ages. Findings of the study overall: Estimated diversity, derived from one million T cells, was regarded as an underestimate.

Primers used in a second PCR of about 7 to 12 cycles were a sample-barcoded 5' primer and a J-beta primer mix. Via MiXCR, TCRdb re-called the 5' RACE reads, giving one row per CDR3 protein. The sample carries roughly 830,000 distinct CDR3 sequences, about 62% recorded once. Isolating PBMCs gave at least 6 million of these cells per sample. The origin of this receptor is a man aged 30 to 39 in good health. This chain uses TRBV3-1 with TRBJ2-4, with 7 positions matching TRBD1. The J call could be wrong; TRBJ2-7 is a better fit for the DNA end. The sample consisted of blood. CDR3 loop: CASSPAAGGPYEQYF. The DNA of the CDR3 is TGTGCCAGCAGCCCCGCCGCAGGGGGTCCCTACGAGCAGTACTTC.